These 7 T cell receptor beta chains were all obtained from the same sample, sequenced in a study of T cell responses to AZD1222 COVID-19 vaccine. Generated by immunoSEQ multiplex PCR, the TCRdb table keeps only in-frame clones and is missing some. In the table there are 100,000 to 140,000 clones, around 90% of which are singletons. The sample here was peripheral blood, taken on day 0 of AZD1222 vaccination. Receptor source: an adult in good health.

This clone appeared once. The rearrangement uses TRBV5-1 and TRBJ2-2; perhaps D is TRBD1 or TRBD2 (5 bases each). Trimming removed 5 bases at V and 3 bases at J, with 11 bases between. Germline V gives CDR1 SGHRS, CDR2 YFSETQ. The CDR3 length is 14 residues. The CDR3 reads CASSSLGDTGELFF. CDR3 bases: TGCGCCAGCAGTAGTTTGGGGGACACCGGGGAGCTGTTTTTT. Full variable domain (rest looked up from reference TRBV5-1 and TRBJ2-2): KAGVTQTPRYLIKTRGQQVTLSCSPISGHRSVSWYQQTPGQGLQFLFEYFSETQRNKGNFPGRFSGRQFSNSRSEMNVSTLELGDSALYLCASSSLGDTGELFFGEGSRLTVL.

The J gene is TRBJ1-5, the V gene TRBV30; D gene ambiguous. The CDR3 is made up of 11 amino acids. The V and J ends lost 8 bases and 7 bases respectively, with 12 bases between them. Germline-derived CDR1 and CDR2 are GTSNPN and SVGIG (reference sequence). CDR3 in amino acids: CASGVRQPQHF. DNA of the CDR3: TGTGCCAGCGGAGTGAGGCAGCCCCAGCATTTT. The whole variable domain, filled in from reference TRBV30 and TRBJ1-5, reads SQTIHQWPATLVQPVGSPLSLECTVEGTSNPNLYWYRQAAGRGLQLLFYSVGIGQISSEVPQNLSASRPQDRQFILSSKKLLLSDSGFYLCASGVRQPQHFGDGTRLSIL.

A single count supports this clone. This rearrangement joins TRBV6-2 or TRBV6-3 to TRBJ1-1; D possibly corresponds to TRBD1 (6 bases). Trimming shortened V by 6 bases and J by 0 bases, and 11 bases separated the two germline ends. From germline, CDR1 is MNHEY and CDR2 SVGEGT. The CDR3 sequence is 14 residues long. For the CDR3, the DNA is TGTGCCAGCAGCCTAGGACAGCTGAACACTGAAGCTTTCTTT. As protein: CASSLGQLNTEAFF.

By frequency in the sample, this clone is medium-sized. The rearrangement links TRBV6-2 or TRBV6-3 to TRBJ1-2, with D tentatively TRBD1 (5 bases). The CDR3 consists of 15 residues. Germline V gene data show CDR1 as MNHEY and CDR2 as SVGEGT. The V end was cut by 4 bases, the J end by 4 bases, with 16 bases between. The CDR3 coding sequence is TGTGCCAGCAGTTTGACAGTACAAATACTCTATGGCTACACCTTC. Protein sequence: CASSLTVQILYGYTF.

The rearrangement uses TRBV19 and TRBJ2-3; D unclear. CDR3 length equals 13 residues. Trimming cost V 5 bases and J 2 bases, with 8 bases left between them. Germline V gene lookup returns CDR1 LNHDA and CDR2 SQIVND (reference sequence). The CDR3 protein is CASSPSSTDTQYF. In nucleotides, the CDR3 is TGTGCCAGTAGTCCCTCTTCCACAGATACGCAGTATTTT.

The chain joins TRBV11-2 to TRBJ2-3; D is unclear. Germline V gene sequence: CDR1 SGHAT, CDR2 FQNNGV. Deletions cut 3 bases from V and 6 bases from J, with 4 bases between. The CDR3 is 11 residues long. The CDR3 bases are TGTGCCAGCAGCTTGACGGATACGCAGTATTTT. This translates into CASSLTDTQYF.

V gene TRBV14 combines with J gene TRBJ2-6; maybe TRBD2 (5 bases). The V end lost 0 bases, the J end lost 1 base, and 22 bases lay between the germline ends. Germline CDR1 is SGHDN and CDR2 is FVKESK. The CDR3 sequence is 21 residues long. Here the CDR3 reads CASSQDMESGYINSGANVLTF. CDR3 nucleotide sequence: TGTGCCAGCAGCCAAGATATGGAGAGCGGATACATAAATTCTGGGGCCAACGTCCTGACTTTC.